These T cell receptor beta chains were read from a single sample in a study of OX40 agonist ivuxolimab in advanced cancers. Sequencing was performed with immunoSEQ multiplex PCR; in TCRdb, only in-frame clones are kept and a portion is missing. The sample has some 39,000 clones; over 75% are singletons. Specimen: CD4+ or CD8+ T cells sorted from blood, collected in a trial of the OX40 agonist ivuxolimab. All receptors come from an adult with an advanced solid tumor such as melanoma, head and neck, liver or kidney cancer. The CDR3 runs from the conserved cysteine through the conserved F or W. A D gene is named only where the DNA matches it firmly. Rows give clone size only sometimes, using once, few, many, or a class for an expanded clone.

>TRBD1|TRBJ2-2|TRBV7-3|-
CASSSYRGTGELFF
TGTGCCAGCAGCTCATACAGGGGCACCGGGGAGCTGTTTTTT
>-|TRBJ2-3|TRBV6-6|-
CASSYWTGQGADTQYF
TGTGCCAGCAGTTACTGGACGGGGCAAGGCGCAGATACGCAGTATTTT
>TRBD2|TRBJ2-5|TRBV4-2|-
CASSQGGASGRAGETQYF
TGTGCCAGCAGCCAGGGAGGCGCTAGCGGGAGGGCCGGGGAGACCCAGTACTTC
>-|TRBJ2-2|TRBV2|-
CANRLGGELFF
TGTGCCAACCGGCTAGGTGGGGAGCTGTTTTTT
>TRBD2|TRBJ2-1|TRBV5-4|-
CASSLSGGGNEQFF
TGTGCCAGCAGCTTGTCGGGAGGGGGCAATGAGCAGTTCTTC
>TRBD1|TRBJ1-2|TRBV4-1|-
CASSTQNLIGTGQDGYTF
TGCGCCAGCAGCACCCAAAACCTCATAGGGACAGGGCAGGATGGCTACACCTTC
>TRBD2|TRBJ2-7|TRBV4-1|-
CASSQDSGSSYEQYF
TGTGCCAGCAGCCAAGATAGCGGGAGCTCCTACGAGCAGTACTTC
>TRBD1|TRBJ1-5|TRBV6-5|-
CASSEQGYQPQHF
TGTGCCAGCAGTGAACAGGGGTATCAGCCCCAGCATTTT
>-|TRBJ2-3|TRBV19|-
CASSNRDTQYF
TGTGCCAGTAGCAACCGGGATACGCAGTATTTT
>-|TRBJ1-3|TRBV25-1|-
CASSWGGHGNTIYF
TGTGCCAGCAGTTGGGGGGGGCATGGAAACACCATATATTTT
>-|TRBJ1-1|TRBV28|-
CATQLQRTVNTEAFF
TGTGCCACTCAGCTCCAAAGGACAGTTAACACTGAAGCTTTCTTT
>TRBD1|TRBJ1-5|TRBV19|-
CASSRYKTGVSNQPQHF
TGTGCCAGTAGTAGGTATAAGACAGGGGTTAGCAATCAGCCCCAGCATTTT
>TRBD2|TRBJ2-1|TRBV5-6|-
CASSSHRYPSGRSYNEQFF
TGTGCCAGCAGCTCCCACCGATATCCTAGCGGGAGAAGCTACAATGAGCAGTTCTTC
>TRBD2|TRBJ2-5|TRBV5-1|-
CASSVAGGQETQYF
TGCGCCAGCAGCGTGGCGGGAGGGCAAGAGACCCAGTACTTC
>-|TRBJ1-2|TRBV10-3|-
CAITAETSFGYTF
TGTGCCATCACGGCGGAGACCAGCTTTGGCTACACCTTC
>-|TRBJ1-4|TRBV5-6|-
CASSPGNEKLFF
TGTGCCAGCAGCCCCGGTAATGAAAAACTGTTTTTT
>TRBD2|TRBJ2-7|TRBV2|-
CASCQGVAGAYEQYF
TGTGCCAGCTGCCAGGGAGTAGCGGGTGCCTACGAGCAGTACTTC
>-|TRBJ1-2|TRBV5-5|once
CASSFYGEHYGYTF
TGTGCCAGCAGCTTTTACGGGGAGCACTATGGCTACACCTTC
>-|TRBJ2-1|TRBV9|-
CASSVSTGLVSYNEQFF
TGTGCCAGCAGCGTCTCTACTGGGCTAGTTTCCTACAATGAGCAGTTCTTC
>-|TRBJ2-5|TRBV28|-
CASSRSGSETQYF
TGTGCCAGCAGTAGGTCAGGGTCAGAGACCCAGTACTTC
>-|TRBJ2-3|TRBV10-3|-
CAISESYRPTDTQYF
TGTGCCATCAGTGAGTCTTATCGGCCCACAGATACGCAGTATTTT
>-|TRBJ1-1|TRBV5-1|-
CASKTGMNTEAFF
TGCGCCAGCAAGACCGGGATGAACACTGAAGCTTTCTTT
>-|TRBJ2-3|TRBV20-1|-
CSAAQKGSQYF
TGCAGTGCGGCTCAAAAGGGATCACAGTATTTT
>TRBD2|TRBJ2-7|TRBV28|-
CASSTGAGGPYEQYF
TGTGCCAGCAGCACGGGAGCGGGAGGGCCATACGAGCAGTACTTC
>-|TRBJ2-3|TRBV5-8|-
CASSLGLITDTQYF
TGTGCCAGCAGCTTGGGACTGATCACAGATACGCAGTATTTT
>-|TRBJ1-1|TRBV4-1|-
CASSHTSPEQAFF
TGCGCCAGCAGCCACACCTCACCCGAGCAAGCTTTCTTT
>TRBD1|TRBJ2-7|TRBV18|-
CASSPRGQASYEQYF
TGTGCCAGCTCACCACGAGGACAGGCTTCCTACGAGCAGTACTTC
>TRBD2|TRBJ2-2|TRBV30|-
CACPPGLASAGELFF
TGTGCCTGCCCTCCGGGACTAGCGTCGGCCGGGGAGCTGTTTTTT
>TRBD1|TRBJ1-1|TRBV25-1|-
CASSEFGTGTLNTEAFF
TGTGCCAGCAGTGAATTTGGGACAGGTACCCTGAACACTGAAGCTTTCTTT
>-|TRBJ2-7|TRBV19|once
CASSIDSPGARQYF
TGTGCCAGTAGTATAGATTCCCCGGGGGCCCGGCAGTACTTC
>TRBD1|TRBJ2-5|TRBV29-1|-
CSGRTGIETQYF
TGCAGCGGGAGGACAGGGATAGAGACCCAGTACTTC
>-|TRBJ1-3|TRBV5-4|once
CASSDGARGNTIYF
TGTGCCAGCAGCGACGGCGCCAGAGGAAACACCATATATTTT
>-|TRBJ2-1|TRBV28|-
CASSSPDGAYNEQFF
TGTGCCAGCAGTTCCCCGGACGGAGCCTACAATGAGCAGTTCTTC
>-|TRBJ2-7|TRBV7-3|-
CASSLNSGSSYEQYF
TGTGCCAGCAGCTTAAATTCAGGGAGCTCCTACGAGCAGTACTTC
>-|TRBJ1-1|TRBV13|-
CASSLLESRNTEAFF
TGTGCCAGCAGCTTACTAGAATCGAGGAACACTGAAGCTTTCTTT
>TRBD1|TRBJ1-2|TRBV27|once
CASSRTGQQNYGYTF
TGTGCCAGCAGTAGGACAGGACAGCAAAACTATGGCTACACCTTC
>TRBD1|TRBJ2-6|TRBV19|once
CASRVDRGTGGANVLTF
TGTGCCAGTAGGGTGGACAGGGGAACTGGAGGGGCCAACGTCCTGACTTTC
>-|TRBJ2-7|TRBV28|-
CASSFTSPVLTGGEQYF
TGTGCCAGCAGTTTTACTTCTCCTGTTCTGACAGGTGGCGAGCAGTACTTC
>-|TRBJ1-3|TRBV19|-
CASSPARGDGGNTIYF
TGTGCCAGTAGTCCGGCCCGGGGTGACGGTGGAAACACCATATATTTT
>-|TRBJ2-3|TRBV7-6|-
CASSTRADTQYF
TGTGCCAGCAGCACCAGGGCAGATACGCAGTATTTT
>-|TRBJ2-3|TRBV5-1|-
CASSLQSALTDTQYF
TGCGCCAGCAGCTTGCAGTCAGCTCTCACAGATACGCAGTATTTT
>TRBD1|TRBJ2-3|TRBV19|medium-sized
CASSVGQGADTQYF
TGTGCCAGTAGTGTCGGACAGGGGGCAGATACGCAGTATTTT
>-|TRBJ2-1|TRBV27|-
CASSLSIGLRGELYNEQFF
TGTGCCAGCAGTTTATCCATAGGGCTCCGAGGAGAGCTGTACAATGAGCAGTTCTTC
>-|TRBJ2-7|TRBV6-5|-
CASSYAGVHEQYF
TGTGCCAGCAGTTACGCAGGGGTACACGAGCAGTACTTC
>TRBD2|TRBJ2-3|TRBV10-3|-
CAISEYGGGSTDTQYF
TGTGCCATCAGTGAGTACGGGGGAGGGAGCACAGATACGCAGTATTTT
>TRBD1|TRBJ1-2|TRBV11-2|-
CASSLAGGYGYTF
TGTGCCAGCAGCCTAGCAGGGGGCTATGGCTACACCTTC
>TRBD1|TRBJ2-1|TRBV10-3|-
CAISEPGQGNYNEQFF
TGTGCCATCAGTGAGCCCGGACAGGGGAACTACAATGAGCAGTTCTTC
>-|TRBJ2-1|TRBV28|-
CASSTSYNEQFF
TGTGCCAGCAGCACCTCTTACAATGAGCAGTTCTTC
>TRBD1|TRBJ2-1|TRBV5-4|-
CASSLAGGVNEQFF
TGTGCCAGCAGCTTAGCAGGGGGCGTGAATGAGCAGTTCTTC
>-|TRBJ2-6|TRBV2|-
CASQPGPTGANVLTF
TGTGCCAGCCAACCTGGCCCGACAGGGGCCAACGTCCTGACTTTC
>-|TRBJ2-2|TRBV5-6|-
CASSLGGLRAGELFF
-
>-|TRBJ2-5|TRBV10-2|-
CASRDTVYQETQYF
TGCGCCAGCAGGGACACAGTATACCAAGAGACCCAGTACTTC
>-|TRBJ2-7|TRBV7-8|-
CASAPWTLSYEQYF
TGTGCCAGCGCACCGTGGACACTTTCCTACGAGCAGTACTTC
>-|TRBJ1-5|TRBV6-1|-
CASSERVDQPQHF
TGTGCCAGCAGTGAAAGGGTAGATCAGCCCCAGCATTTT
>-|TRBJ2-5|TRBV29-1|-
CSVGFSVLQETQYF
TGCAGCGTAGGGTTTAGCGTTTTACAAGAGACCCAGTACTTC
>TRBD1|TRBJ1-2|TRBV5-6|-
CASSFERTGGNYGYTF
TGTGCCAGCAGCTTTGAACGGACAGGGGGCAACTATGGCTACACCTTC
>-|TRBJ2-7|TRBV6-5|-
CASSYSHGSSYEQYF
TGTGCCAGCAGTTACTCTCACGGGAGCTCCTACGAGCAGTACTTC
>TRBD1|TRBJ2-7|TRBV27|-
CASGQGRDEQYF
TGTGCCAGCGGACAGGGTAGGGACGAGCAGTACTTC
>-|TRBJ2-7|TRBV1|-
CTSSSYQGSSYEQYF
TGCACCAGCAGTTCATATCAGGGGAGCTCCTACGAGCAGTACTTC